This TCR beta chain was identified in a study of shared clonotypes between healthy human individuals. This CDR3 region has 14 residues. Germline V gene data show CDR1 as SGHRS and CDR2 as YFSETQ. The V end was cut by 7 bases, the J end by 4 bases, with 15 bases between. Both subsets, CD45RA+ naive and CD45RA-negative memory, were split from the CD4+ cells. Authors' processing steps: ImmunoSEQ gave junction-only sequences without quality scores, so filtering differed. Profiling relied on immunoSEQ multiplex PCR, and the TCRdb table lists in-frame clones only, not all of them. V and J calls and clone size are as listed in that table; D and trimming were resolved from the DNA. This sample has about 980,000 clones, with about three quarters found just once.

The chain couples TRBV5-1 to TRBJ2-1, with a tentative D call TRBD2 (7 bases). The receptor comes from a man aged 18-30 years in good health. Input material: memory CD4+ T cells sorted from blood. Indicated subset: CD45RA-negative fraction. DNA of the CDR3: TGCGCCAGCTCACGGGGGGCGGGTTACAATGAGCAGTTCTTC. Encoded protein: CASSRGAGYNEQFF. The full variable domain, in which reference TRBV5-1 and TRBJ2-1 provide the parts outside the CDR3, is KAGVTQTPRYLIKTRGQQVTLSCSPISGHRSVSWYQQTPGQGLQFLFEYFSETQRNKGNFPGRFSGRQFSNSRSEMNVSTLELGDSALYLCASSRGAGYNEQFFGPGTRLTVL.